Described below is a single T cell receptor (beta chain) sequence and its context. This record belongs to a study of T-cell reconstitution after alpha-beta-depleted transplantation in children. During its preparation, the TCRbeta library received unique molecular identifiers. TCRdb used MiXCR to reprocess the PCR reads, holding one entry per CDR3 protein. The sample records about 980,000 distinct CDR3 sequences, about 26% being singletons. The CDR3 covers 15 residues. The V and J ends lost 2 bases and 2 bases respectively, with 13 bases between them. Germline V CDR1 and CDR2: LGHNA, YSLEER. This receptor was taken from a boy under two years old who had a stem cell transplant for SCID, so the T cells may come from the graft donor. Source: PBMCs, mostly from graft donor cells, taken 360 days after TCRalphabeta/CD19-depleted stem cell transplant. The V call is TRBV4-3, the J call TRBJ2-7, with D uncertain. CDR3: CASSQSSTNAYEQYF. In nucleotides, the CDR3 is TGCGCCAGCAGCCAATCGTCCACCAACGCCTACGAGCAGTACTTC.